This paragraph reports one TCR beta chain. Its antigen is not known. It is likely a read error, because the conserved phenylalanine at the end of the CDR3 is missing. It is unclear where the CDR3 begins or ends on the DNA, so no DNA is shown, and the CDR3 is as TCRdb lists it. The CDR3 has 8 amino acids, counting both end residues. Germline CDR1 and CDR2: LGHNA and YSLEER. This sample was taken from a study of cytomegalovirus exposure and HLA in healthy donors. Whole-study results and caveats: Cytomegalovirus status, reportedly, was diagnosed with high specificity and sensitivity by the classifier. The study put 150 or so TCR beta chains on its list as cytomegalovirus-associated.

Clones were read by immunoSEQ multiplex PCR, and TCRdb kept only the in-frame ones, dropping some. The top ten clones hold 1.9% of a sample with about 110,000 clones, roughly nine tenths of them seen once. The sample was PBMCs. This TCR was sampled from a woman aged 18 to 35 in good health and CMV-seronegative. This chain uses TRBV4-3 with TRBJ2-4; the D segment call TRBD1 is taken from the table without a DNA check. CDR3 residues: CASSPRSP.